This entry concerns a single T cell receptor (beta chain). The data stem from a study of blood T cell repertoires in COVID-19. TCRdb keeps only in-frame clones here, not all; method: immunoSEQ multiplex PCR. Here the sample spans roughly 400,000 clones, roughly 92% being singletons. Trimming took 7 bases from V and 1 from J, leaving 10 bases between them. The CDR3 is 13 amino acids. The sequencing input was PBMCs or T cells enriched from blood (not recorded which). The genes are TRBV12-3 or TRBV12-4 and TRBJ1-1; no clear D gene. The sequence derives from a woman in her 40s who had been exposed to COVID-19. The CDR3 here is CASTLTANTEAFF. Here the CDR3 DNA reads TGTGCCAGCACCCTGACTGCGAACACTGAAGCTTTCTTT.